Listed here are 29 T cell receptor beta chains from one sample, sequenced in a study of control samples from healthy donors and cancer patients. Clones were sequenced by immunoSEQ multiplex PCR, and TCRdb holds only the in-frame ones, with some missing. Here the sample spans about 160,000 clones, 96% being singletons. The sample comprised blood. The receptors come from a woman in her 30s in good health.

The chain has TRBV27 and TRBJ1-2; the D is unclear. Between the trimmed V and J ends, which lost 5 bases and 3 bases, there was a span of 10 bases. Germline lookup yields CDR1 MNHEY and CDR2 SMNVEV (reference sequence). This CDR3 comprises 13 residues. The CDR3: CASSLGRDYGYTF. DNA for the CDR3: TGTGCCAGCAGTCTGGGTCGAGACTATGGCTACACCTTC.

The chain carries TRBV14 and TRBJ1-1; TRBD1 is a possible D gene (6 bases). The CDR3 runs 12 residues. Germline V lookup: CDR1 SGHDN, CDR2 FVKESK. V dropped 3 bases and J dropped 11 bases, with 13 bases sitting between them. CDR3 sequence (DNA): TGTGCCAGCAGCCACCGGGCCGGGGGCGCTTTCTTT. Translating it yields CASSHRAGGAFF.

This chain joins TRBV9 and TRBJ2-2; D gene uncertain. This CDR3 contains 12 residues. The V and J ends lost 2 bases and 9 bases respectively, with 8 bases between them. Per the germline V gene, CDR1 is SGDLS and CDR2 is YYNGEE. The CDR3 DNA follows: TGTGCCAGCAGCGTCTCGAGCAGGGAGCTGTTTTTT. It translates to CASSVSSRELFF.

J is TRBJ1-5 and V is TRBV15, with TRBD1 as a possible D gene (6 bases). The CDR3 runs 15 residues. V was shortened by 0 bases and J by 4 bases, with 10 bases between the two germline ends. The V gene's germline CDR1 is LNHNV and CDR2 YYDKDF (reference sequence). The CDR3 protein is CATSRDRGANQPQHF. CDR3 coding DNA: TGTGCCACCAGCAGAGATCGGGGGGCTAATCAGCCCCAGCATTTT.

The V gene is TRBV5-4, the J gene TRBJ2-5; maybe TRBD1 (5 bases). V was pared by 3 bases and J by 3 bases, with 21 bases between. Germline V CDR1 and CDR2: SGHNT, YYREEE (reference sequence). The CDR3 length is 17 residues. The CDR3 region is CASSSGQSRVQKETQYF. CDR3 bases: TGTGCCAGCAGCTCAGGACAAAGTAGGGTCCAAAAAGAGACCCAGTACTTC.

The chain has TRBV10-1 and TRBJ2-3; D is uncertain. CDR1 is WNHNN, CDR2 SYGVQD, per germline (reference sequence). This CDR3 region has 13 residues. The ends were cut back, 2 bases at V and 4 bases at J, with 7 bases in the middle. The CDR3 reads CASSEADPDTQYF. The CDR3 DNA follows: TGCGCCAGCAGTGAGGCAGACCCAGATACGCAGTATTTT.

J is TRBJ2-1 and V is TRBV10-3, with 13 bases aligning to TRBD2. The J segment lost 0 bases and the V segment lost 4 bases, leaving 3 bases of the junction unmatched. CDR1 and CDR2 (germline): ENHRY, SYGVKD. The CDR3 has 17 residues. The CDR3 reads CAISVLAGGSSYNEQFF. The CDR3 nucleotides are TGTGCCATCAGTGTACTAGCGGGAGGGAGCTCCTACAATGAGCAGTTCTTC.

V is TRBV11-3 and J is TRBJ2-1; 8 bases map to TRBD2. CDR1 is SGHNT and CDR2 is YENEEA in the germline V gene. This CDR3 has 18 amino acids. Trimming cost V 0 bases and J 0 bases; bases outside gene matches: 7. As DNA, the CDR3 is TGTGCCAGCAGCTTAGAGGGTGGCGGGGGGAGCTCCTACAATGAGCAGTTCTTC. This codes for CASSLEGGGGSSYNEQFF.

This sequence joins TRBV10-3 and TRBJ1-2; D is unclear. V lost 4 bases, J lost 2 bases, and 8 bases lay in between. The CDR3 has 13 residues. The germline V gene has CDR1 ENHRY and CDR2 SYGVKD. The CDR3 region is CAISGLQNYGYTF. The CDR3 DNA follows: TGTGCCATCAGTGGGCTACAAAACTATGGCTACACCTTC.

This clone has only one observation. The V and J genes are TRBV3-1 (or the pseudogene TRBV3-2) and TRBJ1-1; D unclear. Trimming shortened V by 3 bases and J by 0 bases, and 8 bases separated the two germline ends. The CDR3 runs 14 residues. Germline V gene sequence: CDR1 LGHDT, CDR2 YNNKEL (reference sequence). CDR3 bases: TGTGCCAGCAGCCATGGCATACTGAACACTGAAGCTTTCTTT. Its translation: CASSHGILNTEAFF.

The chain carries TRBV24-1 and TRBJ2-5; 11 positions agree with TRBD1. CDR1 and CDR2 from the germline V gene are KGHDR and SFDVKD. CDR3 size: 16 residues. J gave up 5 bases and V 5 bases, and 9 bases lay outside the gene matches. For the CDR3, the DNA is TGTGCCACCAGTGTCTCGGGACAGGGGGAATTGGAGACCCAGTACTTC. Protein product: CATSVSGQGELETQYF.

This chain joins TRBV4-1 and TRBJ2-5; 13 bases are a match to TRBD2. Unmatched junction bases numbered 14, after V lost 2 bases and J lost 5 bases. The CDR3 loop spans 19 amino acids. Germline CDR1 reads MGHRA; CDR2 reads YSYEKL. CDR3 amino acids: CASSQSSGLAGLGPETQYF. The DNA for the CDR3 is TGCGCCAGCAGCCAATCATCGGGACTAGCGGGGTTAGGGCCCGAGACCCAGTACTTC.

This chain joins TRBV7-9 and TRBJ2-1; 9 positions agree with TRBD1. Germline V gene sequence: CDR1 SEHNR, CDR2 FQNEAQ (reference sequence). The CDR3 covers 15 residues. Trimming at V came to 5 bases and at J to 8 bases, leaving 10 bases not matched to a gene. CDR3 amino acids: CASSANPGQGDEQFF. The DNA for the CDR3 is TGTGCCAGCAGCGCAAACCCGGGACAGGGCGATGAGCAGTTCTTC.

The rearrangement links TRBV5-8 to TRBJ2-7; D unresolved. The germline V gene has CDR1 SGHTS and CDR2 YDEGEE. The V end lost 1 base, the J end lost 4 bases, and 12 bases lay between the germline ends. This CDR3 is 14 amino acids long. This CDR3 reads CASSLFNFGYEQYF. Written as DNA, the CDR3 is TGTGCCAGCAGCTTGTTCAATTTTGGATACGAGCAGTACTTC.

This clone was observed once. The CDR3 spells CASSMGHQIGNTIYF. The CDR3 bases are TGTGCCAGCAGTATGGGACACCAAATTGGAAACACCATATATTTT. The genes are TRBV4-2 and TRBJ1-3, with a tentative D call TRBD1 (6 bases). Germline loops: CDR1 LGHNA, CDR2 YNFKEQ. Trimming stripped 6 bases from V and 3 bases from J, with 15 bases between. This CDR3 is built from 15 residues.

The gene calls are TRBV27 and TRBJ1-5, with D possibly TRBD1 on 6 matching bases. Trimming pared 5 bases from V and 0 bases from J, leaving 17 bases between. In germline, CDR1 is MNHEY, CDR2 SMNVEV (reference sequence). This CDR3 is 17 amino acids long. In DNA form, the CDR3 reads TGTGCCAGCAGTACTACCATCCAGGGGCCTAGCAATCAGCCCCAGCATTTT. The encoded protein is CASSTTIQGPSNQPQHF.

The chain couples TRBV5-1 to TRBJ2-1, with D perhaps assigned TRBD1 or TRBD2 (5 bases each). Germline values: CDR1 SGHRS, CDR2 YFSETQ. This CDR3 has 15 amino acids. V was pared by 4 bases and J by 2 bases, with 13 bases between. The CDR3 region is CASSHRDGAYNEQFF. CDR3 DNA sequence: TGCGCCAGCAGCCACCGGGACGGGGCCTACAATGAGCAGTTCTTC.

This chain links TRBV19 with TRBJ2-7; no clear D. Germline CDR1 and CDR2: LNHDA and SQIVND (reference sequence). Trimming took off 11 bases at V and 2 bases at J, with 16 bases between the two ends. This CDR3 contains 13 residues. The CDR3 nucleotides are TGTGCCGGTGAGTTAGACTCACCCTACGAGCAGTACTTC. This gives the protein CAGELDSPYEQYF.

The genes are TRBV13 and TRBJ1-1, with 7 bases that match TRBD1. After removal of 4 bases from V and 5 bases from J, the junction contained 7 bases not matched to a gene. The germline V gene has CDR1 PRHDT and CDR2 FYEKMQ (reference sequence). The CDR3 covers 14 residues. The CDR3 sequence: CASSSTGAGTEAFF. In DNA, the CDR3 is TGTGCCAGCAGCTCCACAGGGGCAGGGACTGAAGCTTTCTTT.

The V call is TRBV5-1, the J call TRBJ2-5; D might be TRBD1 (5 bases). The CDR3 covers 16 residues. Deletions cut 4 bases from V and 2 bases from J, with 18 bases between. Germline V lookup: CDR1 SGHRS, CDR2 YFSETQ. CDR3 sequence (DNA): TGCGCCAGCAGCGACGGTAGGAAGACAGCGCAAGAGACCCAGTACTTC. Protein: CASSDGRKTAQETQYF.

The gene calls are TRBV2 and TRBJ2-7; tentatively, D is TRBD1 (6 bases). V was cut by 5 bases and J by 2 bases, with 10 bases left in between. The CDR3 length is 13 residues. Germline CDR1 SNHLY, CDR2 FYNNEI. CDR3 in DNA: TGTGCCAGCAGTCCGGGACAAACCTACGAGCAGTACTTC. Translated, it gives CASSPGQTYEQYF.

The chain combines TRBV2 with TRBJ1-1; 8 nucleotides match TRBD1. The V gene end was trimmed by 6 bases and the J gene end by 6 bases; junction bases not matched to a gene: 6. This CDR3 spans 13 amino acids. From germline, CDR1 is SNHLY and CDR2 FYNNEI. The CDR3 coding sequence is TGTGCCAGCAGGAAGGACAGGGAGCCTGAAGCTTTCTTT. Residues: CASRKDREPEAFF.

The rearrangement joins TRBV29-1 to TRBJ2-1; TRBD1 agrees at 10 bases. Losses at the gene ends were 3 bases for V and 10 bases for J; bases not matched to a gene: 6. Germline V CDR1 and CDR2: SQVTM, ANQGSEA. This CDR3 region has 13 residues. CDR3 bases: TGCAGCGTTGAGAGACAGGGGGCAGGGGAGCAGTTCTTC. As protein: CSVERQGAGEQFF.

This rearrangement joins TRBV5-1 to TRBJ2-3, with 10 bases matching TRBD2. J was trimmed by 6 bases and V by 0 bases; bases with no gene match: 7. Germline assignment: CDR1 SGHRS and CDR2 YFSETQ. The CDR3 runs to 16 residues. The CDR3 loop is CASSLVASGGSDTQYF. The CDR3 bases are TGCGCCAGCAGCTTGGTGGCTAGCGGGGGTTCGGATACGCAGTATTTT.

This sequence joins TRBV2 and TRBJ1-6; D is perhaps TRBD1 (6 bases). Looked up from germline, CDR1 is SNHLY and CDR2 is FYNNEI. The CDR3 extends over 15 amino acids. The V gene lost 1 base and the J gene lost 8 bases, with 12 bases spanning the gap. The CDR3 coding sequence is TGTGCCAGCAGTGAAGATGGCAGGGGAGATTCACCCCTCCACTTT. Amino acids: CASSEDGRGDSPLHF. The variable domain in full, with the rest retrieved from reference TRBV2 and TRBJ1-6, is EPEVTQTPSHQVTQMGQEVILRCVPISNHLYFYWYRQILGQKVEFLVSFYNNEISEKSEIFDDQFSVERPDGSNFTLKIRSTKLEDSAMYFCASSEDGRGDSPLHFGNGTRLTVT.

The J gene is TRBJ1-1, the V gene TRBV5-1; D is undetermined. Germline lookup yields CDR1 SGHRS and CDR2 YFSETQ. Trimming took 4 bases from V and 3 from J, leaving 10 bases between them. The CDR3 extends over 13 amino acids. The CDR3 here is CASSDDRDTEAFF. CDR3 DNA sequence: TGCGCCAGCAGCGACGACCGAGACACTGAAGCTTTCTTT.

The chain uses TRBV28 and TRBJ1-1; D unresolved. There are 12 residues in the CDR3. In germline, CDR1 is MDHEN, CDR2 SYDVKM. The ends were cut back, 3 bases at V and 1 base at J, with 3 bases in the middle. CDR3 sequence: CASSLENTEAFF. DNA of the CDR3: TGTGCCAGCAGTTTGGAGAACACTGAAGCTTTCTTT.

The rearrangement uses TRBV5-1 and TRBJ2-5; a possible D gene is TRBD2 (5 bases). The CDR3 has 14 residues. V lost 7 bases and J lost 5, with 18 bases in between. Germline assignment: CDR1 SGHRS and CDR2 YFSETQ. As DNA, the CDR3 is TGCGCCAGCCAGGACTCAGCCACCGGGGAGACCCAGTACTTC. Translated, it gives CASQDSATGETQYF.

V gene TRBV18 combines with J gene TRBJ1-2, with a tentative D call TRBD1 (6 bases). This CDR3 is built from 15 residues. Trimming removed 2 bases at V and 4 bases at J, with 14 bases between. Germline V CDR1 and CDR2: KGHSH, LQKENI. The CDR3 bases are TGTGCCAGCTCACCAGTATTGGACAGAGCCTATGGCTACACCTTC. Encoded protein: CASSPVLDRAYGYTF.